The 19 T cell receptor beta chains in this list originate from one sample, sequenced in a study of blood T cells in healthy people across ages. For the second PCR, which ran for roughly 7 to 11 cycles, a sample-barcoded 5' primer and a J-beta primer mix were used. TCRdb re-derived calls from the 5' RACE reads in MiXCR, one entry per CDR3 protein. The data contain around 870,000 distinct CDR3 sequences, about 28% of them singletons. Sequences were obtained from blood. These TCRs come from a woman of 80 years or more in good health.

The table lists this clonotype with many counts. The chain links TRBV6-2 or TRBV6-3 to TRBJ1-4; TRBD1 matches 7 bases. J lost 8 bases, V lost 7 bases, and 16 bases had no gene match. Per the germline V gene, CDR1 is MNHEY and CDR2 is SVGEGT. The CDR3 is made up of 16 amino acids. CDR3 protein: CASTDRAGDSTEKLFF. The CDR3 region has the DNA TGTGCCAGCACCGACAGGGCGGGAGACTCTACGGAAAAACTGTTTTTT.

The CDR3 DNA is TGTGCCAGCAGTTTCTCCTTCGATCAGACTGAAGCTTTCTTT. Translating gives CASSFSFDQTEAFF. The chain couples TRBV27 to TRBJ1-1; no firm D call. CDR1 and CDR2 (germline): MNHEY, SMNVEV (reference sequence). The CDR3 runs to 14 residues. V lost 3 bases and J lost 5, with 13 bases in between.

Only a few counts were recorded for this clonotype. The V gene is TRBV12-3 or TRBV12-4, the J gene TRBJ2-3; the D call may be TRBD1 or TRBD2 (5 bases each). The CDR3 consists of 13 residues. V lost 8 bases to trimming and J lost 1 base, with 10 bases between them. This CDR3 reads CASEGPRTDTQYF. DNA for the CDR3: TGTGCCAGCGAGGGACCTCGCACAGATACGCAGTATTTT.

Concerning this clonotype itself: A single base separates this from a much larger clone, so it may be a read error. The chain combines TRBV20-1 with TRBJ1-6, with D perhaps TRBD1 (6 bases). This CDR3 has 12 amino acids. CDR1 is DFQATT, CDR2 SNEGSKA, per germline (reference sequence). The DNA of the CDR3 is TGCAGGGCTAGTATGGGGGGCTCACCCCTCCACTTT. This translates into CRASMGGSPLHF.

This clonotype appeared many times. CDR3 protein: CASSSLTGERYNEQFF. The CDR3 DNA reads as TGTGCCAGCAGCTCCCTGACAGGGGAACGGTACAATGAGCAGTTCTTC. The rearrangement joins TRBV7-2 to TRBJ2-1; 8 nucleotides line up with TRBD1. The length of the CDR3 is 16 residues. Losses at the gene ends were 4 bases for V and 4 bases for J; bases not matched to a gene: 9. Germline-derived CDR1 and CDR2 are SGHTA and FQGNSA.

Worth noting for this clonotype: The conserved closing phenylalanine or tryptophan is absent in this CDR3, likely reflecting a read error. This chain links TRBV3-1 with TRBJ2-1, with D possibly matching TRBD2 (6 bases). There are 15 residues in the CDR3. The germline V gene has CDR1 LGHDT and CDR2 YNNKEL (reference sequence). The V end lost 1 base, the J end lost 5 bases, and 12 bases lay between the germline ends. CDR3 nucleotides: TGTGCCAGCAGCCAAGTGGGGGGAGGCCACAATGAGCAGTTCTGC. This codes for CASSQVGGGHNEQFC.

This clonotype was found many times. The DNA of the CDR3 is TGCGCCAGCAGCCAGTGGAGCGGGCGAGGCTACGAGCAGTACTTC. It is translated as CASSQWSGRGYEQYF. The chain couples TRBV4-3 to TRBJ2-7; the D gene is possibly TRBD2 (6 bases). Germline-derived CDR1 and CDR2 are LGHNA and YSLEER. The V gene lost 3 bases and the J gene lost 3 bases, with 15 bases spanning the gap. The CDR3 loop spans 15 amino acids.

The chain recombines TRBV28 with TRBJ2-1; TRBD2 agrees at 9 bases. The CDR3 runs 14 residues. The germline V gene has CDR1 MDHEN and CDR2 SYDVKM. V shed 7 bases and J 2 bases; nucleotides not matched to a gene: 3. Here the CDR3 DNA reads TGTGCCAGCAAGCGGGGGGCGGCCTACAATGAGCAGTTCTTC. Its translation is CASKRGAAYNEQFF.

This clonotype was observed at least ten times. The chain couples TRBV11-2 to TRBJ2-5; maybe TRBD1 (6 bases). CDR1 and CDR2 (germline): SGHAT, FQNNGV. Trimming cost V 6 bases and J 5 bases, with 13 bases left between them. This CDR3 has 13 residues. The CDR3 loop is CASSLTGPETQYF. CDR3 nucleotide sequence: TGTGCCAGCAGTTTAACAGGGCCGGAGACCCAGTACTTC. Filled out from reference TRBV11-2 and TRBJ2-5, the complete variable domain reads EAGVAQSPRYKIIEKRQSVAFWCNPISGHATLYWYQQILGQGPKLLIQFQNNGVVDDSQLPKDRFSAERLKGVDSTLKIQPAKLEDSAVYLCASSLTGPETQYFGPGTRLLVL.

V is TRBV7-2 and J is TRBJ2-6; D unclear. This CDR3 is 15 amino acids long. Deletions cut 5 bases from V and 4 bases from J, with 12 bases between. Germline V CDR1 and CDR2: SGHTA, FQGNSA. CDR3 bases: TGTGCCAGCAGCCTCAGATTTTCCGGGGCCAACGTCCTGACTTTC. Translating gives CASSLRFSGANVLTF.

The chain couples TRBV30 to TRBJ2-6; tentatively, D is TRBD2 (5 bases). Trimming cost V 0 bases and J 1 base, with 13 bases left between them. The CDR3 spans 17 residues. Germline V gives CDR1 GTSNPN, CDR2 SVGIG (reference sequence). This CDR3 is CAWSVSGKVSGANVLTF. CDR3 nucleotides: TGTGCCTGGAGTGTGTCGGGGAAAGTATCTGGGGCCAACGTCCTGACTTTC.

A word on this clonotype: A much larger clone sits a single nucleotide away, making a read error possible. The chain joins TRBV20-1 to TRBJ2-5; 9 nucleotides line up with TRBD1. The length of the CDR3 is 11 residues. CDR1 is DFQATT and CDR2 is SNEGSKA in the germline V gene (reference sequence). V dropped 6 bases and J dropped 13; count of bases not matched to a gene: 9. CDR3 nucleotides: TGCAGTGCAGGACAGGGGCGCAAGCGGTACTTC. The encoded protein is CSAGQGRKRYF.

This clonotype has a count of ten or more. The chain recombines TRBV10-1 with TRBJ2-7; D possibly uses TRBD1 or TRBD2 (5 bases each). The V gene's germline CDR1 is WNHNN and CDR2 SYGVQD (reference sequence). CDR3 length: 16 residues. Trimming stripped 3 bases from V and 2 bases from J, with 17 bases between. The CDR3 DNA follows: TGCGCCAGCAGTGACAAACCCGGGACGACTGCCTACGAGCAGTACTTC. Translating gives CASSDKPGTTAYEQYF.

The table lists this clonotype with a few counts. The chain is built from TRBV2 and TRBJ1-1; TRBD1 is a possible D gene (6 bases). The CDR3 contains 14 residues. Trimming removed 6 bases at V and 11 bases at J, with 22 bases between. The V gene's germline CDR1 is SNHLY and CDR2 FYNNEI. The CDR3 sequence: CASSFDYRVGEAFF. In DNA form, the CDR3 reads TGTGCCAGCAGCTTCGACTACAGGGTAGGGGAGGCTTTCTTT.

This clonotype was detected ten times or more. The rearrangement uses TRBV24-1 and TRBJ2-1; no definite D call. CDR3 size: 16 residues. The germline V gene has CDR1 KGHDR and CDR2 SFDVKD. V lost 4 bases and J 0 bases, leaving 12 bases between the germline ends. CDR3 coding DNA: TGTGCCACCAGTGAGTTGGCGTCGGTCTCCTACAATGAGCAGTTCTTC. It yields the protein CATSELASVSYNEQFF.

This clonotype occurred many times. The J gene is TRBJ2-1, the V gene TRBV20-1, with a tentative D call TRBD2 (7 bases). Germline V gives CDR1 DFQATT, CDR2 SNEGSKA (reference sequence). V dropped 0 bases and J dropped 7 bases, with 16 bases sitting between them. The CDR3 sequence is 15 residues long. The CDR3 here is CSARDTRGGLNEQFF. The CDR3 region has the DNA TGCAGTGCTAGAGATACGAGGGGGGGCCTGAATGAGCAGTTCTTC.

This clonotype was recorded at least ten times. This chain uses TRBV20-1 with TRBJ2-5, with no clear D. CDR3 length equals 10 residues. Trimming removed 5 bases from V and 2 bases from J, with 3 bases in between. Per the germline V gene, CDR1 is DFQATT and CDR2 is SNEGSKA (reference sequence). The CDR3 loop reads CSAYQETQYF. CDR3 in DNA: TGCAGTGCTTATCAAGAGACCCAGTACTTC.

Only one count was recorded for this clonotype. The CDR3 loop reads CAWRLAGGRGTDTQYF. CDR3 nucleotide sequence: TGTGCCTGGAGACTAGCGGGGGGGCGGGGCACAGATACGCAGTATTTT. V gene TRBV30 combines with J gene TRBJ2-3, with 13 nucleotides matching TRBD2. CDR1 and CDR2 (germline): GTSNPN, SVGIG (reference sequence). The CDR3 has 16 residues. Unmatched junction bases numbered 4, after V lost 3 bases and J lost 1 base.

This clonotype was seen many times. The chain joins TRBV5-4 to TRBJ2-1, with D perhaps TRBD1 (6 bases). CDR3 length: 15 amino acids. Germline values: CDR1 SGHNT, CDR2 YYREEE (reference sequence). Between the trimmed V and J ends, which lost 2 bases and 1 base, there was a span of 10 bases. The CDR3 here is CASSLQGKSYNEQFF. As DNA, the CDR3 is TGTGCCAGCAGCTTACAGGGAAAGTCCTACAATGAGCAGTTCTTC.